This T cell receptor (beta chain) was recorded in a study of blood T cell repertoires in COVID-19. Looking at the study overall: Material from acute and convalescent COVID-19 was sourced from the United States, Italy and Spain.

TCRdb's table, derived via immunoSEQ multiplex PCR, lists solely in-frame clones and lacks some. This table has 130,000 to 150,000 clones, around nine tenths appearing once. This CDR3 is 13 amino acids long. With V trimmed by 5 bases and J by 6 bases, 7 bases remained unmatched. CDR1 SEHNR and CDR2 FQNEAQ come from the germline V gene (reference sequence). The gene calls are TRBV7-9 and TRBJ2-7; 7 positions match TRBD1. Input material: peripheral blood. This TCR was recovered from a man aged 50-59 years with active or convalescent COVID-19. CDR3: CASSAKTGTEQYF. The CDR3 coding sequence is TGTGCCAGCAGCGCCAAGACAGGGACCGAGCAGTACTTC.